These T cell receptor beta chains were read from a single sample in a study of vaccination and CD4 T cells after COVID-19. Using its own MiXCR run on the PCR reads, TCRdb lists one record per CDR3 protein. In the table there are about 20,000 distinct CDR3 sequences, more than 45% of which are singletons. Their specific antigens are unknown. Material for sequencing was CD4+ T cells from blood, cultured in vitro. The receptor source for this set is a human donor who had recovered from COVID-19. Each CDR3 is given with its conserved first and last residue. D genes are given only for firm matches. The size field is filled for only some rows; it gives once, few, many or a size class.

V gene: TRBV18; J gene: TRBJ1-1; clone size: NA; D gene: NA; CDR3 protein: CASSPGVNTEAFF; CDR3 DNA: TGTGCCAGCTCACCCGGAGTGAACACTGAAGCTTTCTTT
V gene: TRBV6-1; J gene: TRBJ1-6; clone size: once; D gene: NA; CDR3 protein: CASSANRDNRNNSPLHF; CDR3 DNA: TGTGCCAGCAGCGCCAATAGGGACAACCGAAATAATTCACCCCTCCACTTT
V gene: TRBV24-1; J gene: TRBJ2-5; clone size: few; D gene: TRBD1; CDR3 protein: CATSDQGTGGMYGETQYF; CDR3 DNA: TGTGCCACCAGTGATCAAGGGACAGGGGGCATGTACGGAGAGACCCAGTACTTC
V gene: TRBV29-1; J gene: TRBJ2-5; clone size: few; D gene: NA; CDR3 protein: CSAGWRQETQYF; CDR3 DNA: TGCAGCGCAGGATGGAGACAAGAGACCCAGTACTTC
V gene: TRBV30; J gene: TRBJ2-5; clone size: NA; D gene: NA; CDR3 protein: CAWSRKGQTQYF; CDR3 DNA: TGTGCCTGGAGTCGAAAGGGACAGACCCAGTACTTC
V gene: TRBV7-8; J gene: TRBJ1-6; clone size: NA; D gene: NA; CDR3 protein: CASSIPRGTNSPLHF; CDR3 DNA: TGTGCCAGCAGTATCCCCAGGGGTACGAATTCACCCCTCCACTTT
V gene: TRBV30; J gene: TRBJ2-5; clone size: NA; D gene: NA; CDR3 protein: CAWSVGGGGETQYF; CDR3 DNA: TGTGCCTGGAGTGTAGGGGGAGGAGGAGAGACCCAGTACTTC
V gene: TRBV10-3; J gene: TRBJ1-4; clone size: NA; D gene: TRBD1; CDR3 protein: CAISDPGQGFEKLFF; CDR3 DNA: TGTGCCATCAGTGATCCGGGACAGGGTTTCGAAAAACTGTTTTTT
V gene: TRBV11-3; J gene: TRBJ2-7; clone size: NA; D gene: NA; CDR3 protein: CASSLEVWDRQSSYEQYF; CDR3 DNA: TGTGCCAGCAGCTTAGAGGTTTGGGACCGACAGAGCTCCTACGAGCAGTACTTC
V gene: TRBV19; J gene: TRBJ2-7; clone size: NA; D gene: NA; CDR3 protein: CASSISQGSYEQYF; CDR3 DNA: TGTGCCAGTAGTATTTCCCAGGGATCCTACGAGCAGTACTTC
V gene: TRBV28; J gene: TRBJ2-3; clone size: few; D gene: NA; CDR3 protein: CASSLPFRTDTQYF; CDR3 DNA: TGTGCCAGCAGTTTACCTTTCCGCACAGATACGCAGTATTTT
V gene: TRBV20-1; J gene: TRBJ2-3; clone size: NA; D gene: NA; CDR3 protein: CSARDPIAETDTQYF; CDR3 DNA: TGCAGTGCTAGAGATCCAATAGCGGAGACAGATACGCAGTATTTT
V gene: TRBV4-1; J gene: TRBJ2-7; clone size: NA; D gene: TRBD2; CDR3 protein: CASSQDSGFTYEQYF; CDR3 DNA: TGCGCCAGCAGCCAAGATAGCGGGTTCACCTACGAGCAGTACTTC
V gene: TRBV24-1; J gene: TRBJ2-3; clone size: few; D gene: TRBD1; CDR3 protein: CATSGYRGETDTQYF; CDR3 DNA: TGTGCCACCAGTGGGTACAGGGGTGAGACAGATACGCAGTATTTT
V gene: TRBV28; J gene: TRBJ2-2; clone size: NA; D gene: NA; CDR3 protein: CASSFRSGELFF; CDR3 DNA: TGTGCCAGCAGTTTCCGATCCGGGGAGCTGTTTTTT
V gene: TRBV19; J gene: TRBJ2-3; clone size: NA; D gene: NA; CDR3 protein: CASSNTGVTPDTQYF; CDR3 DNA: TGTGCCAGTAGCAACACAGGAGTCACCCCAGATACGCAGTATTTT
V gene: TRBV20-1; J gene: TRBJ2-7; clone size: NA; D gene: TRBD1; CDR3 protein: CSARGTGGGYEQYF; CDR3 DNA: TGCAGTGCTAGAGGTACAGGGGGCGGTTACGAGCAGTACTTC
V gene: TRBV6-1; J gene: TRBJ1-4; clone size: NA; D gene: TRBD1; CDR3 protein: CASRPDRGLANEKLFF; CDR3 DNA: TGTGCCAGCAGACCGGACAGGGGGCTGGCTAATGAAAAACTGTTTTTT
V gene: TRBV12-3/TRBV12-4; J gene: TRBJ1-5; clone size: NA; D gene: NA; CDR3 protein: CASSQAGHLNQPQHF; CDR3 DNA: TGTGCCAGCAGCCAAGCGGGTCACCTTAATCAGCCCCAGCATTTT
V gene: TRBV20-1; J gene: TRBJ2-3; clone size: NA; D gene: TRBD1; CDR3 protein: CSGTTGGRSLGTDTQYF; CDR3 DNA: TGCAGTGGGACCACAGGGGGCCGCTCTCTAGGGACAGATACGCAGTATTTT
V gene: TRBV28; J gene: TRBJ1-5; clone size: NA; D gene: NA; CDR3 protein: CASSFLGNQPQHF; CDR3 DNA: TGTGCCAGCAGTTTCCTGGGAAATCAGCCCCAGCATTTT
V gene: TRBV19; J gene: TRBJ1-2; clone size: few; D gene: NA; CDR3 protein: CASTYSVQGTYGYTF; CDR3 DNA: TGTGCCAGTACATATTCGGTACAGGGTACCTATGGCTACACCTTC
V gene: TRBV6-2/TRBV6-3; J gene: TRBJ2-5; clone size: NA; D gene: NA; CDR3 protein: CASRSAGLADQETQYF; CDR3 DNA: TGTGCCAGCAGGTCGGCCGGACTCGCCGACCAAGAGACCCAGTACTTC
V gene: TRBV6-2/TRBV6-3; J gene: TRBJ1-5; clone size: NA; D gene: NA; CDR3 protein: CASRPQAAYSNQPQHF; CDR3 DNA: TGTGCCAGCAGGCCCCAGGCAGCCTATAGCAATCAGCCCCAGCATTTT
V gene: TRBV7-2; J gene: TRBJ1-6; clone size: few; D gene: NA; CDR3 protein: CASSPDRSSYNSPLHF; CDR3 DNA: TGTGCCAGCAGCCCAGACAGGAGCTCCTATAATTCACCCCTCCACTTT
V gene: TRBV6-5; J gene: TRBJ1-2; clone size: NA; D gene: NA; CDR3 protein: CASSYRSPRGLRRGDYGYTF; CDR3 DNA: TGTGCCAGCAGTTATCGTTCTCCCAGGGGCCTCCGGAGGGGGGACTATGGCTACACCTTC
V gene: TRBV20-1; J gene: TRBJ1-5; clone size: NA; D gene: NA; CDR3 protein: CSAAVGMNSNQPQHF; CDR3 DNA: TGCAGTGCTGCAGTGGGGATGAATAGCAATCAGCCCCAGCATTTT
V gene: TRBV7-3; J gene: TRBJ2-5; clone size: once; D gene: TRBD2; CDR3 protein: CASSAGVEETQYF; CDR3 DNA: TGTGCCAGCAGCGCGGGAGTTGAAGAGACCCAGTACTTC
V gene: TRBV5-1; J gene: TRBJ2-3; clone size: few; D gene: TRBD2; CDR3 protein: CASSQAGDWADTQYF; CDR3 DNA: TGCGCCAGCAGTCAAGCGGGAGATTGGGCAGATACGCAGTATTTT
V gene: TRBV15; J gene: TRBJ2-7; clone size: few; D gene: NA; CDR3 protein: CATSSEPGIAREQYF; CDR3 DNA: TGTGCCACCAGCAGCGAACCGGGGATAGCCCGGGAGCAGTACTTC
V gene: TRBV28; J gene: TRBJ1-2; clone size: NA; D gene: NA; CDR3 protein: CASSSGPYGYTF; CDR3 DNA: TGTGCCAGCAGTTCGGGTCCCTATGGCTACACCTTC
V gene: TRBV6-5; J gene: TRBJ1-1; clone size: NA; D gene: NA; CDR3 protein: CASSYSQGNTEAFF; CDR3 DNA: TGTGCCAGCAGTTACTCGCAGGGGAACACTGAAGCTTTCTTT
V gene: TRBV12-3/TRBV12-4; J gene: TRBJ2-1; clone size: NA; D gene: TRBD2; CDR3 protein: CASSLARLAGAGHKQFF; CDR3 DNA: TGTGCCAGCAGTTTAGCAAGACTAGCGGGGGCGGGTCATAAGCAGTTCTTC